Here is one T cell receptor beta chain with its context. The data are from a study of blood T cell repertoires in COVID-19. In the study overall: Researchers got acute and convalescent COVID-19 samples from the United States, Italy and Spain. PBMCs, B-cell-depleted T cells, or T cells provided the cDNA or gDNA that made up the material.

Original processing methods: Reference gene primer amplification gave nucleated cell count estimates. TCRdb's table, derived via immunoSEQ multiplex PCR, lists solely in-frame clones and lacks some. V, J and clone size reflect that table, while D and trimming were determined from the DNA. The repertoire holds approximately 170,000 clones, with roughly 80% as singletons. The CDR3 contains 13 residues. The germline CDR1 and CDR2 sequences are SGHTS and YDEGEE. The germline V and J ends were trimmed by 6 bases and 7 bases, with 11 bases remaining between them. The chain employs TRBV5-8 and TRBJ1-6; D ambiguous. The source of this sequence is a woman aged 45-65 years with acute or convalescent COVID-19. Sequenced sample: peripheral blood. For the CDR3, the DNA is TGTGCCAGCAACTCCGGTCGGAATTCACCCCTCCACTTT. Protein sequence: CASNSGRNSPLHF.